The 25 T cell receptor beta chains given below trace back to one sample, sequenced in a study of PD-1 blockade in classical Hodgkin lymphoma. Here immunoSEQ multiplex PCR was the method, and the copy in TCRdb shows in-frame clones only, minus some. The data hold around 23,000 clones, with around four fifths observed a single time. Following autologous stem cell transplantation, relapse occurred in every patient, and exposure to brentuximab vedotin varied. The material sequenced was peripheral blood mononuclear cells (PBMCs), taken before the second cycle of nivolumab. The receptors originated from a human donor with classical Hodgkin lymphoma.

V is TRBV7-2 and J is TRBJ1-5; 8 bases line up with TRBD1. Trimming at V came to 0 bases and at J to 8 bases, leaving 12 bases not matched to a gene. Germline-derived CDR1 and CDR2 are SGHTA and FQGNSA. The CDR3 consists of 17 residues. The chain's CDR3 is CASSLAYRTGRDEPQHF. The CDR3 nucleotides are TGTGCCAGCAGCTTAGCGTATAGGACAGGGAGAGATGAGCCCCAGCATTTT.

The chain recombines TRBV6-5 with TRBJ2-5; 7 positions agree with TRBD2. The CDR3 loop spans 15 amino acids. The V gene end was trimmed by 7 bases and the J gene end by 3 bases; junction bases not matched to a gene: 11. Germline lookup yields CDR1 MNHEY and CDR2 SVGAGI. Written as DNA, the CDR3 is TGTGCCAGCACAAACCCGGGGGGACGTAAAGAGACCCAGTACTTC. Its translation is CASTNPGGRKETQYF.

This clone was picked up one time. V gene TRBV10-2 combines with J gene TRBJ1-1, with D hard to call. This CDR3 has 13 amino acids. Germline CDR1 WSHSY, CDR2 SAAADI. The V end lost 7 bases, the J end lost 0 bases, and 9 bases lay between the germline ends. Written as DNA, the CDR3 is TGCGCCAGCATGAGTCAGGTGAACACTGAAGCTTTCTTT. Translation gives CASMSQVNTEAFF.

The CDR3 loop is CASSPARVETQYF. The CDR3 coding sequence is TGCGCCAGCAGCCCGGCCAGGGTAGAGACCCAGTACTTC. The chain employs TRBV5-1 and TRBJ2-5; tentatively, D is TRBD1 (5 bases). The CDR3 loop spans 13 amino acids. Looked up from germline, CDR1 is SGHRS and CDR2 is YFSETQ. V lost 4 bases and J lost 4, with 11 bases in between.

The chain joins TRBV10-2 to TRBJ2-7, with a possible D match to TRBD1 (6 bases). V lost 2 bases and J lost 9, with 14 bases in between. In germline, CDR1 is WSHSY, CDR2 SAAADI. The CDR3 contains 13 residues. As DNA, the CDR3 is TGCGCCAGCAGTGAGGGTTATGGGGGCAGGCAGTACTTC. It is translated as CASSEGYGGRQYF.

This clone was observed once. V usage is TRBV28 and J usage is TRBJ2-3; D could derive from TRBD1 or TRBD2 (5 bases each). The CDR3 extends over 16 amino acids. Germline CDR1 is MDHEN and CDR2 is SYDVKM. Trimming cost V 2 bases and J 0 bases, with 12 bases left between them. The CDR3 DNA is TGTGCCAGCAGTTTAGGGACGGACCGAAGCACAGATACGCAGTATTTT. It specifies CASSLGTDRSTDTQYF.

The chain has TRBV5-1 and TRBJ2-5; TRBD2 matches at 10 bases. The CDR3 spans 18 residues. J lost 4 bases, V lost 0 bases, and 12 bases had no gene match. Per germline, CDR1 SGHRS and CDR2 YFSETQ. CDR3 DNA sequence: TGCGCCAGCAGCTTGGGGAGTACTTCTAGCGGGAGTGGAGAGACCCAGTACTTC. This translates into CASSLGSTSSGSGETQYF.

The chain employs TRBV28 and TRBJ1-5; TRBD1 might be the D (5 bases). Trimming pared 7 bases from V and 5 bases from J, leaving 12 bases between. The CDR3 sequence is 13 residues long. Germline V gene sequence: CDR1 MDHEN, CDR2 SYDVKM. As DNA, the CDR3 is TGTGCCAGCACCTCCCAGGGCCATCAGCCCCAGCATTTT. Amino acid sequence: CASTSQGHQPQHF.

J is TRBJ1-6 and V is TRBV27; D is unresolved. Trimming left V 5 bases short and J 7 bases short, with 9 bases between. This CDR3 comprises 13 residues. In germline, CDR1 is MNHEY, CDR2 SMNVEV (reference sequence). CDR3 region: CASSPGGNSPLHF. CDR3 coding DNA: TGTGCCAGCAGTCCGGGTGGCAATTCACCCCTCCACTTT.

CDR3 bases: TGCGCCAGCAGCCAAGATAGCACCGGGCGACTCCTCTCTGGAAACACCATATATTTT. It yields the protein CASSQDSTGRLLSGNTIYF. The chain links TRBV4-1 to TRBJ1-3; the D is unclear. With 0 bases removed from V and 0 bases from J, the gap between germline ends came to 18 bases. CDR3 size: 19 residues. CDR1 and CDR2 from the germline V gene are MGHRA and YSYEKL.

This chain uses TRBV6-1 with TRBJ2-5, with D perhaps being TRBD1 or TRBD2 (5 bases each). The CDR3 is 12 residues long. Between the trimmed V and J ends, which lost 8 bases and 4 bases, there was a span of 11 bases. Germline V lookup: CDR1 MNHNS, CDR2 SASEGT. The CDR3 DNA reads TGTGCCAGCGGGACCTGGGGAGAGACCCAGTACTTC. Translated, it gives CASGTWGETQYF.

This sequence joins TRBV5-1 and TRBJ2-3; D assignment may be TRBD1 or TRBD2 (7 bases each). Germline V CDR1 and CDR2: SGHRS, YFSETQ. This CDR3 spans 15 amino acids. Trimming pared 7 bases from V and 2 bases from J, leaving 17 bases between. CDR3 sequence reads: CASGQGGFDTDTQYF. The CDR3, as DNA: TGCGCCAGCGGCCAGGGGGGGTTCGACACAGATACGCAGTATTTT.

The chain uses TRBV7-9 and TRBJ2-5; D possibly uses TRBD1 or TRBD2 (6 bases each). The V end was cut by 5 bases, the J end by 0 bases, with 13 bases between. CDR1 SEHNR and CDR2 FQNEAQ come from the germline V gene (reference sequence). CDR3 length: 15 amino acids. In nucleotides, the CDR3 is TGTGCCAGCAGCACTAAGGGGGGCCACCAAGAGACCCAGTACTTC. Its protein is CASSTKGGHQETQYF.

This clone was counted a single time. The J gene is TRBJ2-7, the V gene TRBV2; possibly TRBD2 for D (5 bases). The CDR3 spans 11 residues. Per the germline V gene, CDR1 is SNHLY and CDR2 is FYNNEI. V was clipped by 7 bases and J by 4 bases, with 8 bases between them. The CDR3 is CASMEDYEQYV. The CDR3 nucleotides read TGTGCCAGCATGGAGGATTACGAGCAGTACGTC.

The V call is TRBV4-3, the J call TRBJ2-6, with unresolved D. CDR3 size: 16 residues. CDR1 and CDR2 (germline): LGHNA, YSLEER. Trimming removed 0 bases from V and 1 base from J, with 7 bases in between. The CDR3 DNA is TGCGCCAGCAGCCAAGATGTGTTTTCTGGGGCCAACGTCCTGACTTTC. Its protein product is CASSQDVFSGANVLTF.

CDR3 sequence: CASSQDGADTQYF. The CDR3 DNA reads TGTGCCAGCAGCCAAGATGGGGCTGATACGCAGTATTTT. V gene TRBV4-2 combines with J gene TRBJ2-3, with TRBD1 as a possible D gene (5 bases). From germline, CDR1 is LGHNA and CDR2 YNFKEQ. The CDR3 extends over 13 amino acids. The germline V and J ends were trimmed by 0 bases and 6 bases, with 7 bases remaining between them.

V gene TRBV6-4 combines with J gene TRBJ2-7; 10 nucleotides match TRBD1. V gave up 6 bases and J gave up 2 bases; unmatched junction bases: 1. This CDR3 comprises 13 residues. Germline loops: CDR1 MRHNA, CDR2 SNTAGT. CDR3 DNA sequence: TGTGCCAGCAGGGGACAGGGGACCTACGAGCAGTACGTC. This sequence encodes CASRGQGTYEQYV.

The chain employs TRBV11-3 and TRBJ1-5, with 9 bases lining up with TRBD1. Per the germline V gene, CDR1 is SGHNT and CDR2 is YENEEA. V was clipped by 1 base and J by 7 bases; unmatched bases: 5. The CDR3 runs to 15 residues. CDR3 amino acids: CASSLGQGVEQPQHF. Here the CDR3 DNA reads TGTGCCAGCAGCTTAGGACAGGGGGTGGAACAGCCCCAGCATTTT.

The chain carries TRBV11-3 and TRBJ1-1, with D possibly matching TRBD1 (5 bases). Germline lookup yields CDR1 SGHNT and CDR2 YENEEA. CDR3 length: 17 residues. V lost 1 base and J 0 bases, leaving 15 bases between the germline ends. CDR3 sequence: CASSLVFFGAMNTEAFF. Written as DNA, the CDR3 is TGTGCCAGCAGCTTAGTGTTTTTCGGGGCAATGAACACTGAAGCTTTCTTT.

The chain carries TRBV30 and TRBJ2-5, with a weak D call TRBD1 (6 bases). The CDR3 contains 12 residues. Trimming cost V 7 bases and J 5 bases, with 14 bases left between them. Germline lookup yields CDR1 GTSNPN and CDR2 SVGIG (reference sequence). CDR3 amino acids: CALLGTMETQYF. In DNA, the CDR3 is TGTGCCTTGCTCGGGACAATGGAGACCCAGTACTTC.

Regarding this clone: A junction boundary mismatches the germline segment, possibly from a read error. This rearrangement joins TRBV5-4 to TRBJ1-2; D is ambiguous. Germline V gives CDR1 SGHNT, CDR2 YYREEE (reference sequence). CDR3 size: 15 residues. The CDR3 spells CASSQDLQANYGYTF. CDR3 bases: TGCGCCAGCAGCCAAGATCTCCAGGCAAACTATGGCTACACCTTC.

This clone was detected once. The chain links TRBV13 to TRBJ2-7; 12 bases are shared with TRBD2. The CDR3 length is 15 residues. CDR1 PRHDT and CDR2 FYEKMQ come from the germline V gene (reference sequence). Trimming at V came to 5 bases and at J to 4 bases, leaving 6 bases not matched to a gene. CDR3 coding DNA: TGTGCCAGCAGCCTCACCGGGACTAGCGGGTACGAGCAGTACTTC. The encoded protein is CASSLTGTSGYEQYF.

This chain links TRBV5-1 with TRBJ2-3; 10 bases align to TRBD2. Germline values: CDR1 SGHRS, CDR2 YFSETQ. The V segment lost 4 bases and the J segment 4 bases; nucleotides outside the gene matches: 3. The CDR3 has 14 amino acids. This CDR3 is CASSAGTSADTQYF. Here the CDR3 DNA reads TGCGCCAGCAGCGCCGGGACTAGCGCAGATACGCAGTATTTT.

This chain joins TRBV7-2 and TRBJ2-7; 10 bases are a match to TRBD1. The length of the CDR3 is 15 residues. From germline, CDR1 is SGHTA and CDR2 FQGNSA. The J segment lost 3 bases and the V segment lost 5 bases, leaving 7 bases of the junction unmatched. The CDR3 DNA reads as TGTGCCAGCAGCAAGGACAGGGGGGTGGACTACGAGCAGTACTTC. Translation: CASSKDRGVDYEQYF.

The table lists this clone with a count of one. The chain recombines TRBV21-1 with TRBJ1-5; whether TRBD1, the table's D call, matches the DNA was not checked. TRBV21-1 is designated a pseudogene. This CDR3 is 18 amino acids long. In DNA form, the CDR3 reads TGTGCCAGCAGCAAAGGGCGGCAGGGGAGTTGGCGGAATCAGCCCCAGCATTTT. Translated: CASSKGRQGSWRNQPQHF.